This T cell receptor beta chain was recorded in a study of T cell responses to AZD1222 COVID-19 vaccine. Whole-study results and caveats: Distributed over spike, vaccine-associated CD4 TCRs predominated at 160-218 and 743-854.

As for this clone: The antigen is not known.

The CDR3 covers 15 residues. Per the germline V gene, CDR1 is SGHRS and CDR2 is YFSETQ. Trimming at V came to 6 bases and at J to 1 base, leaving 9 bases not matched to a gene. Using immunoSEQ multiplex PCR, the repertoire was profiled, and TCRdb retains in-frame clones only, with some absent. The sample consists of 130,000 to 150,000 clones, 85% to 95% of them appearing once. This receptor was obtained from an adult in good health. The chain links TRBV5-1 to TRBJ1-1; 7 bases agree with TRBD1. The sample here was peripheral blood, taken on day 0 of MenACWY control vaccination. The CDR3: CASTPGQNQNTEAFF. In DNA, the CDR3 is TGCGCCAGCACACCGGGACAGAACCAGAACACTGAAGCTTTCTTT.